These 13 T cell receptor beta chains were sequenced from one sample in a study of T-cell reconstitution after alpha-beta-depleted transplantation in children. Unique molecular identifiers were incorporated during preparation of the TCRbeta library. One entry per CDR3 protein results from TCRdb running MiXCR on the PCR reads. The sample lists roughly 500,000 distinct CDR3 sequences; around 13% were seen once. The source was PBMCs from the stem cell graft donor, collected from the stem cell graft. These receptors were obtained from a human donor who donated a stem cell graft to a child with combined immunodeficiency.

This clonotype showed up many times. An end of the junction does not agree with germline; a read error may underlie this. CDR3 in amino acids: CASSLARDYGYTF. CDR3 in DNA: TGTGCCAGCAGCTTAGCACGGGACTATGGCTACACCTTC. The chain has TRBV12-3 or TRBV12-4 and TRBJ1-2; D unclear. This CDR3 spans 13 amino acids.

The CDR3 DNA is TGTGCCAGCGGAAGAACGCCGGTGGGAAACACCATATATTTT. It is translated as CASGRTPVGNTIYF. The gene calls are TRBV12-3 or TRBV12-4 and TRBJ1-3; D is uncertain. The CDR3 loop spans 14 amino acids. Trimming removed 8 bases at V and 4 bases at J, with 15 bases between.

This clonotype was found a few times. The V gene is TRBV2, the J gene TRBJ1-4; tentative D call: TRBD1 (6 bases). The CDR3 has 13 residues. Germline CDR1 reads SNHLY; CDR2 reads FYNNEI. Trimming removed 7 bases at V and 7 bases at J, with 13 bases between. CDR3 amino acids: CASTGTWSEKLFF. The CDR3 DNA is TGTGCCAGCACCGGGACATGGAGTGAAAAACTGTTTTTT. Full variable domain (remainder filled in from reference TRBV2 and TRBJ1-4): EPEVTQTPSHQVTQMGQEVILRCVPISNHLYFYWYRQILGQKVEFLVSFYNNEISEKSEIFDDQFSVERPDGSNFTLKIRSTKLEDSAMYFCASTGTWSEKLFFGSGTQLSVL.

This clonotype showed up many times. The chain recombines TRBV29-1 with TRBJ2-1; D tentatively reads TRBD1 or TRBD2 (5 bases each). V lost 3 bases to trimming and J lost 0 bases, with 12 bases between them. CDR1 is SQVTM, CDR2 ANQGSEA, per germline. This CDR3 has 15 amino acids. The CDR3 region has the DNA TGCAGCGTTGAGAGGGACGGTCGCTCCTACAATGAGCAGTTCTTC. This translates into CSVERDGRSYNEQFF.

This clonotype has at least ten counts. The chain carries TRBV4-3 and TRBJ2-7; no clear D gene. There are 15 residues in the CDR3. V was pared by 4 bases and J by 2 bases, with 15 bases between. The germline V gene encodes CDR1 LGHNA and CDR2 YSLEER. This CDR3 reads CASSLSYQITYEQYF. In nucleotides, the CDR3 is TGCGCCAGCAGCCTCTCGTACCAAATCACCTACGAGCAGTACTTC.

Ten or more counts support this clonotype. The chain carries TRBV4-3 and TRBJ2-7; TRBD1 or TRBD2 may be the D gene (5 bases each). This CDR3 is built from 18 residues. Trimming left V 4 bases short and J 7 bases short, with 29 bases between. Germline lookup yields CDR1 LGHNA and CDR2 YSLEER. The CDR3 here is CASSRGPLSGARAGEQYF. The CDR3, as DNA: TGCGCCAGCAGCCGTGGTCCCTTATCCGGGGCCAGAGCTGGGGAGCAGTACTTC.

This clonotype was detected many times. This rearrangement joins TRBV20-1 to TRBJ2-1; 10 bases map to TRBD2. This CDR3 is 15 amino acids long. With 4 bases clipped from V and 3 bases from J, the junction kept 6 bases outside the gene matches. Germline-derived CDR1 and CDR2 are DFQATT and SNEGSKA (reference sequence). The CDR3 DNA sequence: TGCAGTGCTAATCTAGCGGGAGTTGACTACAATGAGCAGTTCTTC. The encoded protein is CSANLAGVDYNEQFF.

The V gene is TRBV6-1, the J gene TRBJ1-1; TRBD1 is a possible D gene (6 bases). CDR1 and CDR2 (germline): MNHNS, SASEGT. Between the trimmed V and J ends, which lost 6 bases and 0 bases, there was a span of 23 bases. CDR3 length equals 18 residues. The CDR3 spells CASRGRRGEEAVNTEAFF. CDR3 bases: TGTGCCAGCAGGGGGCGAAGGGGGGAGGAGGCGGTGAACACTGAAGCTTTCTTT.

The chain has TRBV7-6 and TRBJ2-3, with D perhaps matching TRBD2 (5 bases). This CDR3 contains 17 residues. Germline CDR1 reads SGHVS; CDR2 reads FNYEAQ. The V end was cut by 5 bases, the J end by 1 base, with 19 bases between. CDR3 region: CASSPTFVRERTDTQYF. CDR3 nucleotide sequence: TGTGCCAGCAGCCCCACCTTTGTACGGGAACGCACAGATACGCAGTATTTT.

The chain uses TRBV29-1 and TRBJ2-7, with 9 bases matching TRBD1. V was pared by 5 bases and J by 5 bases, with 7 bases of the junction left unmatched. Germline V lookup: CDR1 SQVTM, CDR2 ANQGSEA. The CDR3 runs 13 residues. CDR3 nucleotides: TGCAGCGTTTCCGGGACAGGGCTGAACGAGCAGTACTTC. Protein: CSVSGTGLNEQYF.

The sample holds a few counts of this clonotype. The chain carries TRBV7-2 and TRBJ2-2, with 7 bases lining up with TRBD1. J gave up 7 bases and V 1 base, and 3 bases lay outside the gene matches. CDR3 size: 14 residues. CDR1 SGHTA and CDR2 FQGNSA come from the germline V gene. DNA of the CDR3: TGTGCCAGCAGCTTAGAACAGGGGAACGGGGAGCTGTTTTTT. Amino acid sequence: CASSLEQGNGELFF. The full variable domain, in which reference TRBV7-2 and TRBJ2-2 provide the parts outside the CDR3, is GAGVSQSPSNKVTEKGKDVELRCDPISGHTALYWYRQSLGQGLEFLIYFQGNSAPDKSGLPSDRFSAERTGGSVSTLTIQRTQQEDSAVYLCASSLEQGNGELFFGEGSRLTVL.

This clonotype was recorded at least ten times. This chain uses TRBV7-2 with TRBJ2-3; 8 nucleotides match TRBD1. With V trimmed by 5 bases and J by 7 bases, 17 bases remained unmatched. CDR3 size: 17 residues. The germline CDR1 and CDR2 sequences are SGHTA and FQGNSA. The CDR3 sequence is CASSPRRTGSFVNTQYF. The DNA for the CDR3 is TGTGCCAGCAGCCCACGAAGGACAGGGTCCTTTGTCAATACGCAGTATTTT.

There are many counts of this clonotype. The rearrangement uses TRBV4-2 and TRBJ2-2; 8 nucleotides agree with TRBD2. Germline-derived CDR1 and CDR2 are LGHNA and YNFKEQ. CDR3 length equals 18 residues. V gave up 0 bases and J gave up 0 bases; unmatched junction bases: 6. CDR3: CASSQDPRRGANTGELFF. The CDR3 nucleotides are TGTGCCAGCAGCCAAGACCCGCGGCGGGGGGCGAACACCGGGGAGCTGTTTTTT.